This TCR beta chain was captured by sequencing in a study of OX40 agonist ivuxolimab in advanced cancers. As for the study in general: Three patients got partial responses; one had hepatocellular carcinoma and two had cutaneous melanoma.

The CDR3 covers 16 residues. Germline V gene lookup returns CDR1 SGHNT and CDR2 YYREEE (reference sequence). V lost 5 bases and J lost 0; bases outside the gene matches: 9. Sequencing used immunoSEQ multiplex PCR; TCRdb keeps in-frame clones, though not all of them. The sample includes about 50,000 clones, approximately 85% of them seen just once. The material sequenced was CD4+ or CD8+ T cells sorted from blood, taken in a trial of the OX40 agonist ivuxolimab. The TCR originated in an adult with an advanced solid tumor such as melanoma, head and neck, liver or kidney cancer. V gene TRBV5-4 combines with J gene TRBJ2-5; 8 bases are shared with TRBD2. The CDR3 DNA reads TGTGCCAGCAGTCCCGGGACTAGGGATTACCAAGAGACCCAGTACTTC. Translating it yields CASSPGTRDYQETQYF. The full variable domain, completed using reference TRBV5-4 and TRBJ2-5, is ETGVTQSPTHLIKTRGQQVTLRCSSQSGHNTVSWYQQALGQGPQFIFQYYREEENGRGNFPPRFSGLQFPNYSSELNVNALELDDSALYLCASSPGTRDYQETQYFGPGTRLLVL.